The next 27 T cell receptor beta chains were all read from a single sample in a study of memory CD4+ T cells and cytomegalovirus serostatus (dated by TCRdb to about 2019). Libraries were constructed by the immunoSEQ multiplex PCR assay. Entries here come from immuneACCESS through TCRdb and include only in-frame sequences with V and J called. Some clones fail to appear in such tables; in the studies checked, an unresolved V gene covers under half of the shortfall, and the cause of the remainder is unknown. For this sample the table gives about 82,000 clones, of which approximately 80% were detected only once. The top ten clones comprise around 0.78% of the sample. Single viable CD3+CD4+CD8-CD45RO+ cells were sorted as memory CD4+ T cells on a FACSAria II. Input material: memory CD4+ T cells from blood. The origin of the receptors is an adult in good health and CMV-seronegative.

The genes are TRBV30 and TRBJ1-4, with 7 nucleotides matching TRBD1. V was clipped by 0 bases and J by 8 bases; unmatched bases: 9. The CDR3 extends over 15 amino acids. Germline V lookup: CDR1 GTSNPN, CDR2 SVGIG (reference sequence). CDR3 sequence reads: CAWSVRRGGAEKLFF. As DNA, the CDR3 is TGTGCCTGGAGTGTTCGGCGAGGGGGCGCGGAAAAACTGTTTTTT.

The chain employs TRBV29-1 and TRBJ2-3; D is unresolved. CDR1 is SQVTM and CDR2 is ANQGSEA in the germline V gene. This CDR3 has 12 residues. The V and J ends lost 3 bases and 4 bases respectively, with 8 bases between them. The CDR3 sequence: CSVELTADTQYF. CDR3 in DNA: TGCAGCGTTGAGTTGACGGCAGATACGCAGTATTTT.

The chain uses TRBV5-6 and TRBJ1-2; D unresolved. The CDR3 consists of 13 residues. Germline V CDR1 and CDR2: SGHDT, YYEEEE. Trimming removed 0 bases at V and 1 base at J, with 4 bases between. CDR3 protein: CASSLEVNYGYTF. CDR3 nucleotides: TGTGCCAGCAGCTTGGAGGTTAACTATGGCTACACCTTC.

This clone has a handful of counts. The rearrangement links TRBV19 to TRBJ1-5, with 7 nucleotides matching TRBD1. The length of the CDR3 is 14 residues. The ends lost 11 bases at V and 7 bases at J; junction bases unmatched: 14. Germline V lookup: CDR1 LNHDA, CDR2 SQIVND (reference sequence). CDR3 nucleotide sequence: TGTGCCTCTACTCGGGACAGCGTAAGACAGCCCCAGCATTTT. Translation gives CASTRDSVRQPQHF.

In this sample, this clone turned up once. The rearrangement uses TRBV30 and TRBJ1-1; D is perhaps TRBD1 (6 bases). From germline, CDR1 is GTSNPN and CDR2 SVGIG (reference sequence). The length of the CDR3 is 12 residues. V was pared by 3 bases and J by 5 bases, with 10 bases between. DNA for the CDR3: TGTGCCTGGAGGGGCAGGGGTACTGAAGCTTTCTTT. Protein: CAWRGRGTEAFF.

The chain has TRBV6-1 and TRBJ2-7, with 8 positions matching TRBD2. CDR3 length: 14 residues. The germline CDR1 and CDR2 sequences are MNHNS and SASEGT. The J segment lost 13 bases and the V segment lost 2 bases, leaving 13 bases of the junction unmatched. As DNA, the CDR3 is TGTGCCAGCAGTGAATCGCCCGGGTCGGGGGGGTTATACTTC. Protein product: CASSESPGSGGLYF.

This chain uses TRBV2 with TRBJ1-3, with D uncertain. The CDR3 is 14 residues long. Trimming removed 4 bases from V and 2 bases from J, with 9 bases in between. Germline V gene lookup returns CDR1 SNHLY and CDR2 FYNNEI. As DNA, the CDR3 is TGTGCCAGCAGTGCCTTGGGGACTGGAAACACCATATATTTT. This gives the protein CASSALGTGNTIYF.

This chain uses TRBV23-1 with TRBJ1-1; 8 nucleotides align to TRBD1. TRBV23-1 is placed among ORFs of uncertain function. The CDR3 totals 14 residues. Trimming took 7 bases from V and 3 from J; bases not matched to a gene: 7. The DNA of the CDR3 is TGCGCCAGCAACACACAGGGGGTCGACACTGAAGCTTTCTTT. Translated, it gives CASNTQGVDTEAFF.

This rearrangement joins TRBV10-3 to TRBJ1-4; TRBD1 aligns across 8 bases. CDR3 length: 13 amino acids. Per germline, CDR1 ENHRY and CDR2 SYGVKD. V lost 6 bases to trimming and J lost 7 bases; unmatched junction nucleotides: 4. CDR3 coding DNA: TGTGCCATCAGGGGACAGGCAGGTGAAAAACTGTTTTTT. It is translated as CAIRGQAGEKLFF.

The chain employs TRBV7-9 and TRBJ2-3, with TRBD1 identical over 7 bases. In germline, CDR1 is SEHNR, CDR2 FQNEAQ (reference sequence). The junction had 3 bases not matched to a gene; V was cut back by 5 bases and J by 1 base. The CDR3 runs 14 residues. The CDR3 nucleotides read TGTGCCAGCAGCCTAGGACAGGGCACAGATACGCAGTATTTT. The encoded protein is CASSLGQGTDTQYF.

The chain couples TRBV7-9 to TRBJ1-3, with unresolved D. CDR3 size: 12 residues. Between the trimmed V and J ends, which lost 6 bases and 4 bases, there was a span of 7 bases. Germline V gene data show CDR1 as SEHNR and CDR2 as FQNEAQ (reference sequence). The CDR3 loop reads CASSRTGNTIYF. For the CDR3, the DNA is TGTGCCAGCAGTCGTACCGGAAACACCATATATTTT.

This sequence joins TRBV19 and TRBJ2-5, with D unresolved. The CDR3 sequence is 12 residues long. V dropped 4 bases and J dropped 5 bases, with 8 bases sitting between them. Germline V gene lookup returns CDR1 LNHDA and CDR2 SQIVND (reference sequence). As DNA, the CDR3 is TGTGCCAGTAGTAATTTACTGGAGACCCAGTACTTC. Translated: CASSNLLETQYF.

This clone was detected only once. The V gene is TRBV5-1, the J gene TRBJ2-3; the D is unclear. Germline V gene data show CDR1 as SGHRS and CDR2 as YFSETQ. The CDR3 sequence is 14 residues long. Trimming cost V 4 bases and J 0 bases, with 9 bases left between them. DNA for the CDR3: TGCGCCAGCAGCGCTCAGACTAGCACAGATACGCAGTATTTT. Amino acid sequence: CASSAQTSTDTQYF.

CDR3 loop: CASSLGLGDTGELFF. The CDR3 DNA sequence: TGTGCCAGCAGCTTGGGGTTGGGGGACACCGGGGAGCTGTTTTTT. The rearrangement joins TRBV5-5 to TRBJ2-2; D tentatively fits TRBD1 or TRBD2 (5 bases each). The V gene's germline CDR1 is SGHKS and CDR2 YYEKEE (reference sequence). This CDR3 spans 15 amino acids. The germline V and J ends were trimmed by 0 bases and 3 bases, with 9 bases remaining between them.

V is TRBV21-1 and J is TRBJ2-7. TRBV21-1 counts as a pseudogene. The CDR3 runs 15 residues. The CDR3 DNA follows: TGTGCCAGCAGCATCGAACCGGGACCCCAGTACGAGCAGTACTTC. Translation gives CASSIEPGPQYEQYF.

The chain recombines TRBV5-1 with TRBJ1-2, with TRBD1 matching 9 bases. This CDR3 contains 13 residues. With 8 bases clipped from V and 6 bases from J, the junction kept 8 bases outside the gene matches. The germline V gene has CDR1 SGHRS and CDR2 YFSETQ. CDR3: CASSTGGDNGYTF. CDR3 bases: TGCGCCAGTTCGACAGGGGGTGATAATGGCTACACCTTC.

This chain links TRBV2 with TRBJ2-7; D ambiguous. This CDR3 comprises 10 residues. CDR1 SNHLY and CDR2 FYNNEI come from the germline V gene. Trimming stripped 1 base from V and 6 bases from J, with 1 base between. The CDR3 protein is CASSEGEQYF. In nucleotides, the CDR3 is TGTGCCAGCAGTGAAGGCGAGCAGTACTTC.

The chain carries TRBV19 and TRBJ2-5; unclear D gene. Trimming cost V 3 bases and J 5 bases, with 10 bases left between them. The CDR3 runs 13 residues. Germline V gene lookup returns CDR1 LNHDA and CDR2 SQIVND (reference sequence). The DNA of the CDR3 is TGTGCCAGTAGTATGGTGGCGAGGGAGACCCAGTACTTC. Protein product: CASSMVARETQYF.

About this clone: One end of the junction does not line up with germline, which may come from a read error. The chain links TRBV6-5 to TRBJ1-2; D is undetermined. The CDR3 spans 11 residues. The germline V gene encodes CDR1 MNHEY and CDR2 SVGAGI. CDR3 amino acids: CASKDYYGYTF. The CDR3 nucleotides read TGTGCGAGCAAAGACTACTATGGCTACACCTTC.

The gene calls are TRBV5-8 and TRBJ1-1, with TRBD1 identical over 11 bases. Germline V gives CDR1 SGHTS, CDR2 YDEGEE. V was clipped by 3 bases and J by 0 bases; unmatched bases: 7. The CDR3 length is 17 residues. The CDR3 DNA is TGTGCCAGCAGCTGGGGGACAGGGGGGATATTGAACACTGAAGCTTTCTTT. Translated, it gives CASSWGTGGILNTEAFF.

The chain combines TRBV15 with TRBJ1-3; no definite D call. The V gene lost 1 base and the J gene lost 1 base, with 11 bases spanning the gap. CDR1 is LNHNV, CDR2 YYDKDF, per germline (reference sequence). The CDR3 is made up of 16 amino acids. CDR3 nucleotide sequence: TGTGCCACCAGCAGAGGGACCGGAGGTTCTGGAAACACCATATATTTT. Amino acid sequence: CATSRGTGGSGNTIYF.

The chain couples TRBV5-5 to TRBJ2-3; no clear D. V was trimmed by 1 base and J by 4 bases, leaving 22 bases between them. Looked up from germline, CDR1 is SGHKS and CDR2 is YYEKEE (reference sequence). CDR3 length: 18 residues. The CDR3 DNA is TGTGCCAGCAGCTTGATCCGGAACGGCCCCCGATTGGCAGATACGCAGTATTTT. This translates into CASSLIRNGPRLADTQYF.

This clone turned up a few times. This chain joins TRBV5-1 and TRBJ2-2; possibly TRBD2 for D (6 bases). Between the trimmed V and J ends, which lost 4 bases and 5 bases, there was a span of 15 bases. This CDR3 is built from 15 residues. Germline assignment: CDR1 SGHRS and CDR2 YFSETQ. The CDR3 sequence: CASSRADAGTGELFF. For the CDR3, the DNA is TGCGCCAGCAGCCGGGCGGACGCGGGGACCGGGGAGCTGTTTTTT.

This clone occurred once. J is TRBJ1-5 and V is TRBV30, with a weak D call TRBD1 (5 bases). Germline V gene data show CDR1 as GTSNPN and CDR2 as SVGIG (reference sequence). Trimming shortened V by 7 bases and J by 3 bases, and 16 bases separated the two germline ends. This CDR3 comprises 14 residues. The CDR3 loop reads CASAPGLVNQPQHF. CDR3 DNA sequence: TGTGCCTCTGCACCGGGACTGGTCAATCAGCCCCAGCATTTT.

This chain connects TRBV7-9 to TRBJ1-4, with D perhaps matching TRBD1 (5 bases). V lost 5 bases and J lost 7, with 14 bases in between. The germline gives CDR1 SEHNR, CDR2 FQNEAQ (reference sequence). This CDR3 contains 14 residues. The CDR3 sequence is CASSLHRIGEKLFF. CDR3 DNA sequence: TGTGCCAGCAGCCTTCACAGGATTGGTGAAAAACTGTTTTTT.

This clone turned up a few times. The gene calls are TRBV11-2 and TRBJ1-1; no firm D call. Deletions cut 5 bases from V and 2 bases from J, with 9 bases between. The CDR3 consists of 13 residues. Germline CDR1 SGHAT, CDR2 FQNNGV. The CDR3 coding sequence is TGTGCCAGCAGCCCCTCGGGTAACACTGAAGCTTTCTTT. Protein product: CASSPSGNTEAFF.

The chain recombines TRBV4-2 with TRBJ2-3; D gene ambiguous. CDR1 LGHNA and CDR2 YNFKEQ come from the germline V gene. There are 13 residues in the CDR3. Trimming removed 0 bases at V and 7 bases at J, with 8 bases between. This chain's CDR3 is CASSQEDKNTQYF. As DNA, the CDR3 is TGTGCCAGCAGCCAAGAAGACAAAAATACGCAGTATTTT.